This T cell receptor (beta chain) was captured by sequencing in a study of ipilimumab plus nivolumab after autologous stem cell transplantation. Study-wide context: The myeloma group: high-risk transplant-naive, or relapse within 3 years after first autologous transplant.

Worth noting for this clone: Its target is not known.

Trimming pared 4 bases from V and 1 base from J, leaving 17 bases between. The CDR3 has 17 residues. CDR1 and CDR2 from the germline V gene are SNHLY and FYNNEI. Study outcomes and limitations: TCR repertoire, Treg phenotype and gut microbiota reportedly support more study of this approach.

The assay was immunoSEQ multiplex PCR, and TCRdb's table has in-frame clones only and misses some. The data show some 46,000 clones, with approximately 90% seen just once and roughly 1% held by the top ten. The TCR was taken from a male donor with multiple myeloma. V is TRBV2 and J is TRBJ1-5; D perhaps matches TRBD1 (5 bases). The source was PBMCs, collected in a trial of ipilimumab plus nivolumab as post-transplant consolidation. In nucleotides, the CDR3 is TGTGCCAGCAGTGGCGGAGCAGGGTATAGAAGCAATCAGCCCCAGCATTTT. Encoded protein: CASSGGAGYRSNQPQHF.